This T cell receptor (beta chain) was identified during a study of blood T cell repertoires in COVID-19. At the level of the study: Some COVID-19 samples were acute and others convalescent; all came from the United States, Italy and Spain. Sources were T cells, B-cell-depleted T cells, or PBMCs; the material itself was cDNA or gDNA.

Authors' methods: Quantification of nucleated cells was approximated via reference gene primer amplification. Assay used: immunoSEQ multiplex PCR; TCRdb lists only in-frame clones, some missing. D and trimming were read from the DNA, whereas the V and J calls and clone size are those reported in that table. This sample carries hundreds of thousands of clones, approximately 88% of them seen once, and the ten largest clones take around 30%. This clone was picked up a small number of times. The germline V and J ends were trimmed by 4 bases and 8 bases, with 15 bases remaining between them. The CDR3 length is 13 residues. Germline V CDR1 and CDR2: SGHRS, YFSETQ.

The sequenced material came from peripheral blood. The chain carries TRBV5-1 and TRBJ1-2, with D maybe TRBD1 (6 bases). The TCR originated in a man in his forties or fifties with acute or convalescent COVID-19. The CDR3 loop is CASSPVGGRGYTF. As DNA, the CDR3 is TGCGCCAGCAGCCCGGTTGGGGGCCGGGGCTACACCTTC.